One and the same sample provided the 25 T cell receptor beta chains below, sequenced in a study of CD8+ T cells in alopecia areata. The authors extracted RNA and reverse transcribed it into cDNA as the sequencing template. Profiling relied on immunoSEQ multiplex PCR, and the TCRdb table lists in-frame clones only, not all of them. This sample yields around 140,000 clones, of which roughly 53% are seen a single time; 5% to 7% belongs to the top ten. The input for sequencing was CD4+ T cells sorted from blood, taken at week 0. These receptor sequences come from a human donor with alopecia areata.

V usage is TRBV15 and J usage is TRBJ1-5, with a possible D match to TRBD1 (5 bases). V gave up 5 bases and J gave up 7 bases, with 9 bases separating them. Germline V CDR1 and CDR2: LNHNV, YYDKDF (reference sequence). The CDR3 extends over 12 amino acids. CDR3 DNA: TGTGCCACCAGCGGGGGTCCACAGCCCCAGCATTTT. This encodes CATSGGPQPQHF.

The gene calls are TRBV29-1 and TRBJ1-2; D is ambiguous. Trimming removed 7 bases at V and 3 bases at J, with 6 bases between. CDR1 SQVTM and CDR2 ANQGSEA come from the germline V gene. The CDR3 loop spans 10 amino acids. CDR3 loop: CSARDYGYTF. The CDR3 coding sequence is TGCAGCGCCCGTGACTATGGCTACACCTTC.

This clone was counted a few times. This chain joins TRBV7-9 and TRBJ2-1; 8 nucleotides line up with TRBD2. CDR1 SEHNR and CDR2 FQNEAQ come from the germline V gene (reference sequence). V dropped 5 bases and J dropped 8; count of bases not matched to a gene: 8. This CDR3 spans 14 amino acids. The CDR3 DNA reads TGTGCCAGCAGCCGGGGACTAGTTAGGGATGAGCAGTTCTTC. Protein product: CASSRGLVRDEQFF. Together with reference TRBV7-9 and TRBJ2-1, the CDR3 gives the full variable domain: DTGVSQNPRHKITKRGQNVTFRCDPISEHNRLYWYRQTLGQGPEFLTYFQNEAQLEKSRLLSDRFSAERPKGSFSTLEIQRTEQGDSAMYLCASSRGLVRDEQFFGPGTRLTVL.

This rearrangement joins TRBV7-9 to TRBJ2-7, with D unclear. Germline CDR1 and CDR2: SEHNR and FQNEAQ (reference sequence). CDR3 size: 12 residues. Trimming shortened V by 4 bases and J by 3 bases, and 7 bases separated the two germline ends. The CDR3 DNA sequence: TGTGCCAGCAGCTCCCACAGCTACGAGCAGTACTTC. Its translation: CASSSHSYEQYF.

The DNA of the CDR3 is TGTGCCAGCAGCTCCCCGATCACAGATACGCAGTATTTT. Translated, it gives CASSSPITDTQYF. This rearrangement joins TRBV5-6 to TRBJ2-3; unclear D gene. Germline V gene data show CDR1 as SGHDT and CDR2 as YYEEEE. The CDR3 is 13 amino acids. V was trimmed by 3 bases and J by 2 bases, leaving 7 bases between them.

The gene calls are TRBV9 and TRBJ1-2; perhaps TRBD1 as D (6 bases). Trimming removed 0 bases from V and 2 bases from J, with 14 bases in between. CDR1 is SGDLS, CDR2 YYNGEE, per germline. This CDR3 comprises 16 residues. CDR3 sequence (DNA): TGTGCCAGCAGCGTAGCAACAGGGCGACTAAACTATGGCTACACCTTC. Its translation is CASSVATGRLNYGYTF.

This clone was counted only a few times. The chain joins TRBV5-1 to TRBJ1-1; unclear D gene. This CDR3 spans 13 amino acids. V shed 0 bases and J shed 2 bases, with 5 bases lying between them. CDR1 SGHRS and CDR2 YFSETQ come from the germline V gene. CDR3 DNA sequence: TGCGCCAGCAGCTTGGGGATCAACACTGAAGCTTTCTTT. It translates to CASSLGINTEAFF. Full variable domain (missing parts from reference TRBV5-1 and TRBJ1-1): KAGVTQTPRYLIKTRGQQVTLSCSPISGHRSVSWYQQTPGQGLQFLFEYFSETQRNKGNFPGRFSGRQFSNSRSEMNVSTLELGDSALYLCASSLGINTEAFFGQGTRLTVV.

The count of this clone is one. This chain links TRBV30 with TRBJ1-1; D ambiguous. This CDR3 contains 13 residues. Trimming took 3 bases from V and 5 from J, leaving 13 bases between them. Germline CDR1 GTSNPN, CDR2 SVGIG (reference sequence). CDR3 sequence: CAWSTLGSTEAFF. The CDR3, as DNA: TGTGCCTGGAGCACGCTGGGTAGTACTGAAGCTTTCTTT.

The chain employs TRBV7-2 and TRBJ1-1; TRBD1 aligns across 7 bases. The J segment lost 0 bases and the V segment lost 1 base, leaving 2 bases of the junction unmatched. The CDR3 contains 15 residues. Germline V lookup: CDR1 SGHTA, CDR2 FQGNSA. CDR3 DNA: TGTGCCAGCAGCTTAGTGGGACAGCTGAACACTGAAGCTTTCTTT. Amino acids: CASSLVGQLNTEAFF.

This clone occurred a few times. The V gene is TRBV19, the J gene TRBJ1-5; D ambiguous. This CDR3 region has 15 residues. V gave up 6 bases and J gave up 4 bases, with 16 bases separating them. From germline, CDR1 is LNHDA and CDR2 SQIVND (reference sequence). CDR3 residues: CASSMFREPNQPQHF. The DNA of the CDR3 is TGTGCCAGTAGCATGTTCCGGGAGCCAAATCAGCCCCAGCATTTT.

This clone came up once. The chain uses TRBV5-6 and TRBJ1-6, with 8 bases identical to TRBD1. Germline-derived CDR1 and CDR2 are SGHDT and YYEEEE. V was clipped by 3 bases and J by 9 bases; unmatched bases: 8. The CDR3 totals 15 residues. The CDR3 region is CASSSSGQASSPLHF. The CDR3 DNA reads as TGTGCCAGCAGCTCCTCGGGACAGGCGTCTTCACCCCTCCACTTT.

The chain has TRBV2 and TRBJ2-5; D uncertain. This CDR3 has 15 residues. V was cut by 4 bases and J by 7 bases, with 19 bases left in between. CDR1 and CDR2 (germline): SNHLY, FYNNEI. CDR3 nucleotides: TGTGCCAGCAGTGGGGCGGTACAGAGCGTCGGGACCCAGTACTTC. Translating it yields CASSGAVQSVGTQYF.

The chain is built from TRBV18 and TRBJ1-5; tentative D call: TRBD1 (6 bases). Germline loops: CDR1 KGHSH, CDR2 LQKENI. The CDR3 sequence is 17 residues long. V lost 0 bases and J 6 bases, leaving 18 bases between the germline ends. The chain's CDR3 is CASSPPDWEGVSQPQHF. The CDR3, as DNA: TGTGCCAGCTCACCACCGGATTGGGAGGGGGTCAGTCAGCCCCAGCATTTT.

This clone was observed a few times. The genes are TRBV30 and TRBJ2-5; 9 bases agree with TRBD2. Germline V CDR1 and CDR2: GTSNPN, SVGIG (reference sequence). This CDR3 spans 14 amino acids. With V trimmed by 7 bases and J by 5 bases, 11 bases remained unmatched. In DNA form, the CDR3 reads TGTGCCTCGCGCGGGGCTAGCGGGGTGGAGACCCAGTACTTC. Its translation is CASRGASGVETQYF. Using reference TRBV30 and TRBJ2-5 for the parts outside the CDR3, the full variable domain is SQTIHQWPATLVQPVGSPLSLECTVEGTSNPNLYWYRQAAGRGLQLLFYSVGIGQISSEVPQNLSASRPQDRQFILSSKKLLLSDSGFYLCASRGASGVETQYFGPGTRLLVL.

V gene TRBV30 combines with J gene TRBJ1-1; no reliable D call. The germline CDR1 and CDR2 sequences are GTSNPN and SVGIG (reference sequence). Trimming shortened V by 0 bases and J by 4 bases, and 9 bases separated the two germline ends. CDR3 length equals 13 residues. The CDR3 region has the DNA TGTGCCTGGAGTGTCGTTGATTTCACTGAAGCTTTCTTT. Translating gives CAWSVVDFTEAFF. Full variable domain (remainder filled in from reference TRBV30 and TRBJ1-1): SQTIHQWPATLVQPVGSPLSLECTVEGTSNPNLYWYRQAAGRGLQLLFYSVGIGQISSEVPQNLSASRPQDRQFILSSKKLLLSDSGFYLCAWSVVDFTEAFFGQGTRLTVV.

To note about this clone: The junction differs from germline at one of its ends, possibly a read error. V is TRBV6-5 and J is TRBJ2-2; tentatively, D is TRBD1 or TRBD2 (6 bases each). There are 15 residues in the CDR3. The germline V gene encodes CDR1 MNHEY and CDR2 SVGAGI. Here the CDR3 reads CATSSPGARGGELFF. The CDR3 DNA reads as TGTGCCACCAGTTCTCCGGGGGCCCGGGGCGGGGAGCTGTTTTTT.

There are a few counts of this clone. This chain joins TRBV29-1 and TRBJ2-2, with 10 bases that match TRBD1. The CDR3 is made up of 14 amino acids. Germline V gives CDR1 SQVTM, CDR2 ANQGSEA. After removal of 4 bases from V and 4 bases from J, the junction contained 3 bases not matched to a gene. For the CDR3, the DNA is TGCAGCGTTGTCGGACAGGGGGGCACCGGGGAGCTGTTTTTT. It encodes CSVVGQGGTGELFF.

The chain joins TRBV9 to TRBJ2-7; D might be TRBD2 (6 bases). V was shortened by 0 bases and J by 0 bases, with 13 bases between the two germline ends. CDR3 length: 16 amino acids. Germline assignment: CDR1 SGDLS and CDR2 YYNGEE. This chain's CDR3 is CASSVGGAGSSYEQYF. In DNA, the CDR3 is TGTGCCAGCAGCGTAGGAGGGGCGGGGAGCTCCTACGAGCAGTACTTC.

This clone has only one observation. The chain joins TRBV2 to TRBJ2-7, with D perhaps matching TRBD1 or TRBD2 (6 bases each). Trimming removed 8 bases from V and 6 bases from J, with 17 bases in between. Germline CDR1 SNHLY, CDR2 FYNNEI. CDR3 size: 13 residues. This chain's CDR3 is CASASTGAREQYF. DNA of the CDR3: TGTGCCAGCGCCTCGACGGGGGCGCGCGAGCAGTACTTC.

This clone came up a few times. This chain joins TRBV4-2 and TRBJ2-3; D perhaps matches TRBD2 (5 bases). The germline V gene encodes CDR1 LGHNA and CDR2 YNFKEQ. The V end was cut by 0 bases, the J end by 4 bases, with 8 bases between. This CDR3 has 14 amino acids. The CDR3 here is CASSQDAGPDTQYF. The CDR3 region has the DNA TGTGCCAGCAGCCAAGATGCGGGTCCAGATACGCAGTATTTT.

The table lists this clone with a few counts. The chain employs TRBV10-3 and TRBJ2-7; D is tentatively TRBD1 or TRBD2 (5 bases each). CDR1 and CDR2 (germline): ENHRY, SYGVKD. This CDR3 has 14 residues. Trimming stripped 10 bases from V and 3 bases from J, with 19 bases between. The CDR3 region is CATRTGTDGYEQYF. The CDR3 DNA reads as TGTGCCACCCGCACCGGGACGGATGGCTACGAGCAGTACTTC.

The rearrangement uses TRBV7-2 and TRBJ2-7; 11 positions agree with TRBD2. Germline assignment: CDR1 SGHTA and CDR2 FQGNSA. The CDR3 loop spans 16 amino acids. V trimming: 5 bases; J trimming: 1 base; junction bases outside the gene matches: 7. CDR3: CASSGSGTSGSYEQYF. The CDR3 DNA follows: TGTGCCAGCAGCGGGTCCGGGACTAGCGGATCCTACGAGCAGTACTTC.

This sequence joins TRBV10-3 and TRBJ2-3; 8 bases map to TRBD2. The CDR3 extends over 14 amino acids. Trimming at V came to 6 bases and at J to 2 bases, leaving 4 bases not matched to a gene. Germline loops: CDR1 ENHRY, CDR2 SYGVKD. This CDR3 reads CAIRRGLDTDTQYF. CDR3 DNA sequence: TGTGCCATCAGGAGGGGACTAGACACAGATACGCAGTATTTT.

This clone turned up a few times. The V and J genes are TRBV21-1 and TRBJ1-6. TRBV21-1 is described as a pseudogene. The CDR3 totals 17 residues. The CDR3 reads CASSTPRERTENSPLHF. The CDR3 nucleotides are TGTGCCAGCAGCACCCCACGGGAGCGGACAGAAAATTCACCCCTCCACTTT.

This clone was recorded at least ten times. The gene calls are TRBV6-6 and TRBJ2-2; the D is unclear. The V end was cut by 6 bases, the J end by 5 bases, with 4 bases between. Germline CDR1 and CDR2: MNHNY and SVGAGI (reference sequence). The CDR3 sequence is 11 residues long. CDR3 bases: TGTGCCAGCAGATGGACCGGGGAGCTGTTTTTT. Its protein product is CASRWTGELFF.